The clone carrying this T cell receptor (beta chain) was recorded once. J was trimmed by 3 bases and V by 3 bases; bases with no gene match: 12. Germline CDR1 and CDR2: SGHRS and YFSETQ. The CDR3 loop spans 19 amino acids. This sample is part of a study of shared clonotypes between healthy human individuals. Sequencing used immunoSEQ multiplex PCR; TCRdb keeps in-frame clones, though not all of them. The data show 2 million to 2.5 million clones, approximately 93% seen once. Sequencing used naive CD4+ T cells from PBMCs. Subset specified: CD45RA+ positively selected. The TCR was taken from a man aged 18 to 30 in good health. Some clones in this sample may be carry-over from other donors' samples. This chain links TRBV5-1 with TRBJ1-4, with TRBD1 matching 12 bases. CDR3 sequence: CASSSQNRDRGRANEKLFF. The CDR3 DNA is TGCGCCAGCAGCTCCCAGAACCGGGACAGGGGGCGAGCTAATGAAAAACTGTTTTTT.